This entry features one T cell receptor (beta chain) sequence. The second PCR ran roughly 6 to 12 cycles with a sample-barcoded 5' primer and J-beta primers. TCRdb analysed the 5' RACE reads with MiXCR anew, one entry per CDR3 protein. The sample holds about 1,400,000 distinct CDR3 sequences; around 55% are singletons and the top ten take 6.5% to 8.5%. These data belong to a study of blood T cells in healthy people across ages. The CDR3 extends over 13 amino acids. V dropped 5 bases and J dropped 4 bases, with 12 bases sitting between them. Germline V gives CDR1 MNHEY, CDR2 SVGAGI. Donor samples were obtained from healthy Caucasian individuals from Russia, aged about 6 to 100.

Sequencing used blood. V is TRBV6-5 and J is TRBJ2-7; D gene unclear. The sequence derives from a man aged 18 to 30 in good health. CDR3 sequence: CASSRSKAYEQYF. In nucleotides, the CDR3 is TGTGCCAGCAGTCGCTCTAAGGCGTACGAGCAGTACTTC.